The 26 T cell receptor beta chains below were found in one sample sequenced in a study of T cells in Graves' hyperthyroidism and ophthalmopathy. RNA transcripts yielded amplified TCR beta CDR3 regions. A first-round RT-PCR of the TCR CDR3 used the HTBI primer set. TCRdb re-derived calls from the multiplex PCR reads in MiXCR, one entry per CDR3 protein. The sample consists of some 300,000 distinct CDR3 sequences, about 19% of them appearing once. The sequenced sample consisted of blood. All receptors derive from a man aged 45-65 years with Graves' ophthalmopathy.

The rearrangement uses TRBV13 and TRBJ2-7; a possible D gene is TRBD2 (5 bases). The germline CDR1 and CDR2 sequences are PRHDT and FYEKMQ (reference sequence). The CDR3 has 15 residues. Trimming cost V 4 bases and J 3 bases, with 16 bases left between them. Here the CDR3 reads CASSSRSFGDYEQYF. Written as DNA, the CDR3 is TGTGCCAGCAGCTCCCGCAGTTTCGGGGACTACGAGCAGTACTTC.

CDR3 nucleotide sequence: TGTGCCAGCAGTTACTTGGAGGGCTCCTACGAGCAGTACTTC. Translation: CASSYLEGSYEQYF. The genes are TRBV6-2 or TRBV6-3 and TRBJ2-7; possibly TRBD2 for D (6 bases). CDR1 is MNHEY and CDR2 is SVGEGT in the germline V gene. V was cut by 1 base and J by 0 bases, with 7 bases left in between. CDR3 length: 14 amino acids.

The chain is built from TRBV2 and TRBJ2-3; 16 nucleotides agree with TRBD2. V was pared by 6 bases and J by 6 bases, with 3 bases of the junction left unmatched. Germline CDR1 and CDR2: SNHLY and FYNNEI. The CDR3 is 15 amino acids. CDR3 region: CASRGTSGRGDTQYF. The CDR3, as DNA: TGTGCCAGCAGGGGGACTAGCGGGAGGGGGGATACGCAGTATTTT.

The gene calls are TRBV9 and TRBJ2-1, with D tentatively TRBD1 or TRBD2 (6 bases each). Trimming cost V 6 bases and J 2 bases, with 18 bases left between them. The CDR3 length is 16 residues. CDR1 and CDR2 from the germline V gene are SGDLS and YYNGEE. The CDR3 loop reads CASTPGVSGAYNEQFF. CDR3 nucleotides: TGTGCCAGCACCCCAGGGGTTAGCGGAGCCTACAATGAGCAGTTCTTC.

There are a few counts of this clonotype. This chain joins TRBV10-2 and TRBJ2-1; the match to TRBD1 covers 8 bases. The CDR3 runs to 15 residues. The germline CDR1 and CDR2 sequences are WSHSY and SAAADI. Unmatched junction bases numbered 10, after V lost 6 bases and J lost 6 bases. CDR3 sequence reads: CASRLNADRGNEQFF. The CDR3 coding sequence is TGCGCCAGCAGACTCAACGCTGACAGGGGCAATGAGCAGTTCTTC.

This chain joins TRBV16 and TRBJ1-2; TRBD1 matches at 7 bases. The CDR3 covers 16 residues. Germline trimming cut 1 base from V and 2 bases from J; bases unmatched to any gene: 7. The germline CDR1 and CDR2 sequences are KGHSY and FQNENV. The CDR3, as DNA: TGTGCCAGCAGCCAATTTCCACAGGGGATCAACTATGGCTACACCTTC. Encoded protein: CASSQFPQGINYGYTF.

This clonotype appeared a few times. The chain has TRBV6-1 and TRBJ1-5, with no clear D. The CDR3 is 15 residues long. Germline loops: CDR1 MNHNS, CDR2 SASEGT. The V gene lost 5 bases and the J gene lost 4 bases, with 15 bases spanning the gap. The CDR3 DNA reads TGTGCCAGCAGTCCCTGGGGAAATACTAATCAGCCCCAGCATTTT. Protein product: CASSPWGNTNQPQHF.

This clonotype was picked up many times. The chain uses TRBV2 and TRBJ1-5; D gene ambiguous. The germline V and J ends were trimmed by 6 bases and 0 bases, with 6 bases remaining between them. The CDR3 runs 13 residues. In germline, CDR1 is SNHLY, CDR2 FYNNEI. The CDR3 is CASRSYSNQPQHF. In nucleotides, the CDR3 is TGTGCCAGCAGGAGTTATAGCAATCAGCCCCAGCATTTT.

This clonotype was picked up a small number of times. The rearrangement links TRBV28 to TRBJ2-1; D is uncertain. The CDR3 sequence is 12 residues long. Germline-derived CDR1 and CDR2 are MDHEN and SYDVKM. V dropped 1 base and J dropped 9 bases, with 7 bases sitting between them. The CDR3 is CASSLLSSEQFF. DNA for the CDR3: TGTGCCAGCAGTTTATTGAGTTCTGAGCAGTTCTTC.

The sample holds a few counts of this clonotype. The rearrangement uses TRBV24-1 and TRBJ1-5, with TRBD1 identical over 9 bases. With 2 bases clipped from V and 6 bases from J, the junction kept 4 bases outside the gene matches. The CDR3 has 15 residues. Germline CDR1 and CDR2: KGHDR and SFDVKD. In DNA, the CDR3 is TGTGCCACCAGTGATTCGACAGGGGGGACTCAGCCCCAGCATTTT. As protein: CATSDSTGGTQPQHF.

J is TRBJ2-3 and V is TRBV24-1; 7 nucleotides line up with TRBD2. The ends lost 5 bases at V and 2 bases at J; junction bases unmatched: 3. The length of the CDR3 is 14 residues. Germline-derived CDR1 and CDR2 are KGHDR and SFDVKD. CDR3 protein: CATSAGTTTDTQYF. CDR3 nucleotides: TGTGCCACCAGTGCCGGGACTACCACAGATACGCAGTATTTT.

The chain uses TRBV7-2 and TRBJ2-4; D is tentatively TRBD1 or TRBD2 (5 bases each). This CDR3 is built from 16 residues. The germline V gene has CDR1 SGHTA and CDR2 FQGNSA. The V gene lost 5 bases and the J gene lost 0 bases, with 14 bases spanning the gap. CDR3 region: CASSLSWDLAKNIQYF. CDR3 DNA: TGTGCCAGCAGCCTATCGTGGGACCTAGCCAAAAACATTCAGTACTTC.

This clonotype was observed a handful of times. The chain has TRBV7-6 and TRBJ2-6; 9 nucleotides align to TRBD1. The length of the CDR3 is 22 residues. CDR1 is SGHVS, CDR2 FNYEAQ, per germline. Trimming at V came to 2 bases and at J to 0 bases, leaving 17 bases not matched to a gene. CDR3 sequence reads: CASSLPPFFAGTGNSGANVLTF. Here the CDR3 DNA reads TGTGCCAGCAGCTTACCTCCCTTCTTCGCCGGGACAGGGAACTCTGGGGCCAACGTCCTGACTTTC. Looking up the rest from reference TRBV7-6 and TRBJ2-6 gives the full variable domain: GAGVSQSPRYKVTKRGQDVALRCDPISGHVSLYWYRQALGQGPEFLTYFNYEAQQDKSGLPNDRFSAERPEGSISTLTIQRTEQRDSAMYRCASSLPPFFAGTGNSGANVLTFGAGSRLTVL.

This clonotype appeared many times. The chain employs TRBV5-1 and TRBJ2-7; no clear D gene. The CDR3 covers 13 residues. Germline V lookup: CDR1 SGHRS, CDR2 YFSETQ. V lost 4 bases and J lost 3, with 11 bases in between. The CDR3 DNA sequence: TGCGCCAGCAGCGAGGACGGACGCTACGAGCAGTACTTC. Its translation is CASSEDGRYEQYF.

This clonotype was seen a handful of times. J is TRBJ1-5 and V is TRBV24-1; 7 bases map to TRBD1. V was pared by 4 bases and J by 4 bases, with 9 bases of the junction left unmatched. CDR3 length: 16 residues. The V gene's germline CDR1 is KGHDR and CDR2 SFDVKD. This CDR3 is CATSDPSGTDNQPQHF. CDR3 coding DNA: TGTGCCACCAGTGACCCGAGTGGGACAGATAATCAGCCCCAGCATTTT.

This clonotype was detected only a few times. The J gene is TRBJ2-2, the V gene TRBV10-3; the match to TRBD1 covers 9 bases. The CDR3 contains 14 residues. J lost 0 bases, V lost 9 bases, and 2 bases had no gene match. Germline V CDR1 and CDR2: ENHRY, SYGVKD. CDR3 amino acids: CAMRQGANTGELFF. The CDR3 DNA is TGTGCCATGCGACAGGGGGCGAACACCGGGGAGCTGTTTTTT.

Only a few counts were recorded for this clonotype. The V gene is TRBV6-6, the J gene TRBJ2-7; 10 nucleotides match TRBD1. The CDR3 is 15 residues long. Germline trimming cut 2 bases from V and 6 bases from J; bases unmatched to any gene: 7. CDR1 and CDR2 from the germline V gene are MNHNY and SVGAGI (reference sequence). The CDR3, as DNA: TGTGCCAGCAGTTACCCCGAGACAGGGGGCCTCGAGCAGTACTTC. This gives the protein CASSYPETGGLEQYF.

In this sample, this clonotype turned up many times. The CDR3 bases are TGCGCCAGCAGCTTGGCTATAGCGGGGGCTTCCTACGAGCAGTACTTC. Translating gives CASSLAIAGASYEQYF. The chain links TRBV5-1 to TRBJ2-7; 9 bases align to TRBD2. Germline CDR1 is SGHRS and CDR2 is YFSETQ. The J segment lost 1 base and the V segment lost 0 bases, leaving 5 bases of the junction unmatched. The CDR3 extends over 16 amino acids.

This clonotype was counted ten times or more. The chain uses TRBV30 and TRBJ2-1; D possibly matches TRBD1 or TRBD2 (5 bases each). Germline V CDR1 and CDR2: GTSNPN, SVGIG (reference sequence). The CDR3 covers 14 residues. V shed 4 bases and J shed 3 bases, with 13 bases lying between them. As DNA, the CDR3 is TGTGCCTGGACCCGGGGCAGCATCTACAATGAGCAGTTCTTC. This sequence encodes CAWTRGSIYNEQFF. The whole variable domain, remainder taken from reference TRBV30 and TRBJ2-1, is SQTIHQWPATLVQPVGSPLSLECTVEGTSNPNLYWYRQAAGRGLQLLFYSVGIGQISSEVPQNLSASRPQDRQFILSSKKLLLSDSGFYLCAWTRGSIYNEQFFGPGTRLTVL.

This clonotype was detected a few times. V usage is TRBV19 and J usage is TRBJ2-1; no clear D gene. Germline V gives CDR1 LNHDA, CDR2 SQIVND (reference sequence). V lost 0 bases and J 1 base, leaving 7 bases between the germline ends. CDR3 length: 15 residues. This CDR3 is CASSIDIESYNEQFF. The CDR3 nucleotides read TGTGCCAGTAGTATAGATATAGAGTCCTACAATGAGCAGTTCTTC.

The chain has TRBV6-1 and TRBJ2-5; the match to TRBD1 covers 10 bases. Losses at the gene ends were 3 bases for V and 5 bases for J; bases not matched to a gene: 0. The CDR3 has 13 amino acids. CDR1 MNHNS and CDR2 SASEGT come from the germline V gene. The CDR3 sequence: CASSETGGETQYF. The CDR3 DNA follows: TGTGCCAGCAGTGAGACAGGGGGCGAGACCCAGTACTTC.

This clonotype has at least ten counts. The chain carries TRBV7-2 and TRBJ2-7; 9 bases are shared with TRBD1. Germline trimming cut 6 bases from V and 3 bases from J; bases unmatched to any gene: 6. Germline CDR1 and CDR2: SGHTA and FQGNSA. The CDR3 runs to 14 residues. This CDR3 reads CASSGGTGHYEQYF. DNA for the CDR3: TGTGCCAGCAGTGGCGGGACAGGGCACTACGAGCAGTACTTC. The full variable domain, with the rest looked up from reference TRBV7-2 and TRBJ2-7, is GAGVSQSPSNKVTEKGKDVELRCDPISGHTALYWYRQSLGQGLEFLIYFQGNSAPDKSGLPSDRFSAERTGGSVSTLTIQRTQQEDSAVYLCASSGGTGHYEQYFGPGTRLTVT.

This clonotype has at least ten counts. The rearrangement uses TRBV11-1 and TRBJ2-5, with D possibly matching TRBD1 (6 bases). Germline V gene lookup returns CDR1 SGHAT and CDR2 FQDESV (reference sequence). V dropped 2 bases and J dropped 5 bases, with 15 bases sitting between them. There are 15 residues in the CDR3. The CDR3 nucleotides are TGTGCCAGCAGCTTATATCAGGGGTCACAGGAGACCCAGTACTTC. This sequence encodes CASSLYQGSQETQYF. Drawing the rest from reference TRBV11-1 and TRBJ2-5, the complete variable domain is EAEVAQSPRYKITEKSQAVAFWCDPISGHATLYWYRQILGQGPELLVQFQDESVVDDSQLPKDRFSAERLKGVDSTLKIQPAELGDSAMYLCASSLYQGSQETQYFGPGTRLLVL.

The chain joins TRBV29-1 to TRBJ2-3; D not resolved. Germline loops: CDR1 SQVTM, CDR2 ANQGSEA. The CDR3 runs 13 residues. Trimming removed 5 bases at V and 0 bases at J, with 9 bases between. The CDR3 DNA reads TGCAGCGTTCACAGAGACAGCACAGATACGCAGTATTTT. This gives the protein CSVHRDSTDTQYF.

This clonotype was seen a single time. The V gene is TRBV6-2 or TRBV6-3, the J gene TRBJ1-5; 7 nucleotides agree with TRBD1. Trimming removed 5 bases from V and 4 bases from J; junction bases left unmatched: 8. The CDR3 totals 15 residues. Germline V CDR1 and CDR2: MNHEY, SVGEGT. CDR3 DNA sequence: TGTGCCAGCAGTGGTCGGACAGGAGGAAATCAGCCCCAGCATTTT. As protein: CASSGRTGGNQPQHF.

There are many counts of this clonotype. CDR3 coding DNA: TGTGCCTGGAGTAGGCAGGCGCCCCTTGGGACCCAGTACTTC. Translated, it gives CAWSRQAPLGTQYF. V gene TRBV30 combines with J gene TRBJ2-5; D remains ambiguous. V was trimmed by 2 bases and J by 7 bases, leaving 17 bases between them. Germline assignment: CDR1 GTSNPN and CDR2 SVGIG (reference sequence). The CDR3 contains 14 residues.